This T cell receptor (beta chain) comes out of a study of shared T cell receptors in the human thymus. TCRdb's copy holds only in-frame clones and misses some; the assay was immunoSEQ multiplex PCR. Of about 660,000 clones in the sample, roughly 90% are singletons; the top ten hold 0.01%. V was cut by 6 bases and J by 0 bases, with 21 bases left in between. The CDR3 has 17 residues. Per the germline V gene, CDR1 is SGHRS and CDR2 is YFSETQ. Separately, the same data were catalogued under a study of human thymus T cells.

Sequencing used thymocytes. This receptor was taken from a boy in the first two years of life with a congenital heart defect. The chain employs TRBV5-1 and TRBJ1-1; D not resolved. The CDR3 nucleotides read TGCGCCAGCAACGAGGGTCGAACCGGCCCACTGAACACTGAAGCTTTCTTT. Its protein product is CASNEGRTGPLNTEAFF.